One and the same sample provided the 30 T cell receptor beta chains below, sequenced in a study of blood T cell repertoires in COVID-19. TCRdb's copy holds only in-frame clones and misses some; the assay was immunoSEQ multiplex PCR. Of about 200,000 clones in the sample, about 84% were seen once. Sequenced material: PBMCs or T cells enriched from blood (not recorded which). The receptors originated from a man in his forties or fifties with acute COVID-19.

The sample holds a few counts of this clone. The rearrangement links TRBV6-1 to TRBJ2-6; weak D call: TRBD1 (5 bases). The CDR3 totals 15 residues. V was pared by 1 base and J by 3 bases, with 7 bases between. Germline V CDR1 and CDR2: MNHNS, SASEGT. The CDR3 DNA follows: TGTGCCAGCAGTGAAGAGCAGGGTGGGGCCAACGTCCTGACTTTC. Translated: CASSEEQGGANVLTF.

V usage is TRBV27 and J usage is TRBJ1-2; TRBD1 agrees at 9 bases. The germline gives CDR1 MNHEY, CDR2 SMNVEV (reference sequence). Trimming took 8 bases from V and 4 from J; bases not matched to a gene: 5. The CDR3 has 13 amino acids. This CDR3 reads CASWDREGYGYTF. The CDR3 region has the DNA TGTGCCAGCTGGGACAGGGAAGGCTATGGCTACACCTTC.

The genes are TRBV27 and TRBJ2-3; 9 positions agree with TRBD2. Germline-derived CDR1 and CDR2 are MNHEY and SMNVEV (reference sequence). The CDR3 length is 13 residues. V was clipped by 3 bases and J by 6 bases; unmatched bases: 1. CDR3 sequence reads: CASSFLAGDTQYF. Written as DNA, the CDR3 is TGTGCCAGCAGTTTTCTAGCGGGGGATACGCAGTATTTT.

This chain links TRBV15 with TRBJ2-5, with D possibly matching TRBD2 (6 bases). The length of the CDR3 is 13 residues. V shed 4 bases and J shed 1 base, with 7 bases lying between them. Germline V gene sequence: CDR1 LNHNV, CDR2 YYDKDF (reference sequence). In DNA form, the CDR3 reads TGTGCCACCAGCAAGGGACTCCAAGAGACCCAGTACTTC. Protein: CATSKGLQETQYF.

The count of this clone is one. The gene calls are TRBV27 and TRBJ2-2; TRBD1 agrees at 8 bases. Germline V gene sequence: CDR1 MNHEY, CDR2 SMNVEV (reference sequence). This CDR3 has 15 residues. J lost 3 bases, V lost 3 bases, and 3 bases had no gene match. The DNA for the CDR3 is TGTGCCAGCAGTTTCTTGGACAGGGACACCGGGGAGCTGTTTTTT. Its translation is CASSFLDRDTGELFF.

This sequence joins TRBV29-1 and TRBJ1-4; 8 nucleotides match TRBD1. The V segment lost 4 bases and the J segment 7 bases; nucleotides outside the gene matches: 5. Per the germline V gene, CDR1 is SQVTM and CDR2 is ANQGSEA. This CDR3 spans 13 amino acids. The CDR3 sequence: CSVGGDRGEKLFF. In nucleotides, the CDR3 is TGCAGCGTTGGAGGTGACAGGGGTGAAAAACTGTTTTTT.

The rearrangement uses TRBV6-4 and TRBJ2-3, with 7 nucleotides matching TRBD1. V shed 6 bases, J shed 6 bases, and the junction held 6 bases outside the gene matches. CDR1 and CDR2 from the germline V gene are MRHNA and SNTAGT. The CDR3 is made up of 13 amino acids. The CDR3 DNA reads TGTGCCAGCAGAAGGGGGCTGCGGGATACGCAGTATTTT. Protein: CASRRGLRDTQYF.

This clone was counted many times. Other DNA sequences of this sample code for an identical CDR3. The chain is built from TRBV6-5 and TRBJ2-5; 9 positions match TRBD2. The CDR3 loop spans 13 amino acids. CDR1 and CDR2 (germline): MNHEY, SVGAGI. Trimming removed 6 bases from V and 3 bases from J; junction bases left unmatched: 2. CDR3 coding DNA: TGTGCCAGCAGAGGGACTAGCAAAGAGACCCAGTACTTC. The encoded protein is CASRGTSKETQYF.

This clone was recorded once. V is TRBV20-1 and J is TRBJ2-1, with 7 bases aligning to TRBD2. The V segment lost 3 bases and the J segment 11 bases; nucleotides outside the gene matches: 7. The CDR3 has 12 amino acids. Germline CDR1 DFQATT, CDR2 SNEGSKA (reference sequence). The CDR3 DNA is TGCAGTGCTAGTCGGGGGGAATCCAAGCAGTTCTTC. Its translation is CSASRGESKQFF.

This chain uses TRBV6-1 with TRBJ1-6, with a possible D match to TRBD1 (6 bases). Germline assignment: CDR1 MNHNS and CDR2 SASEGT. The CDR3 sequence is 13 residues long. Trimming removed 3 bases from V and 8 bases from J, with 8 bases in between. The CDR3: CASSDTGYSPLHF. DNA for the CDR3: TGTGCCAGCAGTGATACAGGGTATTCACCCCTCCACTTT.

The rearrangement uses TRBV5-1 and TRBJ2-3; D is unresolved. The V end was cut by 1 base, the J end by 0 bases, with 15 bases between. Germline CDR1 is SGHRS and CDR2 is YFSETQ. The CDR3 consists of 17 residues. CDR3 amino acids: CASSLTSTALSTDTQYF. CDR3 DNA sequence: TGCGCCAGCAGCTTGACTTCAACTGCACTTAGCACAGATACGCAGTATTTT.

The chain combines TRBV7-8 with TRBJ2-7; the match to TRBD1 covers 10 bases. The CDR3 extends over 14 amino acids. V dropped 5 bases and J dropped 4; count of bases not matched to a gene: 5. The germline V gene has CDR1 SGHVS and CDR2 FQNEAQ. The CDR3 DNA follows: TGTGCCAGCAGCACTCGACAGGGGGCTTACGAGCAGTACTTC. Protein: CASSTRQGAYEQYF.

This chain links TRBV5-1 with TRBJ2-3; TRBD2 aligns across 7 bases. Losses at the gene ends were 3 bases for V and 2 bases for J; bases not matched to a gene: 12. The CDR3 totals 17 residues. CDR1 and CDR2 from the germline V gene are SGHRS and YFSETQ. The CDR3 loop reads CASSSLASGGNTDTQYF. CDR3 bases: TGCGCCAGCAGCTCCTTGGCTTCGGGGGGAAACACAGATACGCAGTATTTT.

To note about this clone: At one boundary the junction diverges from the germline segment, which might be a read error. The gene calls are TRBV5-1 and TRBJ2-1; TRBD1 is a possible D gene (5 bases). This CDR3 contains 15 residues. Germline V gives CDR1 SGHRS, CDR2 YFSETQ. The DNA for the CDR3 is TGCGCCAGCAGCTTGTCAGGGCGGTCCTTCAATGAGCAGTTCTTC. This gives the protein CASSLSGRSFNEQFF.

The chain combines TRBV11-2 with TRBJ1-5; TRBD1 might be the D (6 bases). From germline, CDR1 is SGHAT and CDR2 FQNNGV. V was clipped by 0 bases and J by 5 bases, with 11 bases between them. The CDR3 is 15 residues long. CDR3 region: CASSLEAGEYQPQHF. Here the CDR3 DNA reads TGTGCCAGCAGCTTAGAGGCAGGGGAGTATCAGCCCCAGCATTTT.

V and J are TRBV9 and TRBJ2-3; maybe TRBD2 (6 bases). The germline V and J ends were trimmed by 0 bases and 6 bases, with 11 bases remaining between them. The CDR3 length is 14 residues. CDR1 SGDLS and CDR2 YYNGEE come from the germline V gene. The CDR3 coding sequence is TGTGCCAGCAGCGTAGAATACGGAGGGGATACGCAGTATTTT. This codes for CASSVEYGGDTQYF.

J is TRBJ2-1 and V is TRBV5-1, with a weak D call TRBD2 (7 bases). The germline V and J ends were trimmed by 10 bases and 7 bases, with 15 bases remaining between them. The CDR3 has 12 amino acids. Germline V CDR1 and CDR2: SGHRS, YFSETQ. The CDR3 sequence: CASSGGFNEQFF. The CDR3 DNA reads TGCGCCTCCTCGGGGGGCTTTAATGAGCAGTTCTTC.

This clone was observed a handful of times. V and J are TRBV7-9 and TRBJ2-7, with D possibly matching TRBD2 (6 bases). Per germline, CDR1 SEHNR and CDR2 FQNEAQ (reference sequence). CDR3 length equals 14 residues. Trimming left V 5 bases short and J 6 bases short, with 17 bases between. CDR3 sequence reads: CASSGGLSLSEQYF. CDR3 coding DNA: TGTGCCAGCAGCGGGGGACTGTCCTTAAGCGAGCAGTACTTC.

This rearrangement joins TRBV9 to TRBJ1-3; D gene ambiguous. The germline V gene has CDR1 SGDLS and CDR2 YYNGEE. V lost 3 bases, J lost 0 bases, and 7 bases lay in between. This CDR3 has 14 amino acids. The CDR3 DNA follows: TGTGCCAGCAGCGGGGAGCACTCTGGAAACACCATATATTTT. It translates to CASSGEHSGNTIYF.

The rearrangement links TRBV2 to TRBJ1-4; tentatively, D is TRBD1 (6 bases). The CDR3 runs to 14 residues. Germline-derived CDR1 and CDR2 are SNHLY and FYNNEI. Between the trimmed V and J ends, which lost 5 bases and 5 bases, there was a span of 12 bases. CDR3 in amino acids: CASSPDRQNEKLFF. The CDR3, as DNA: TGTGCCAGCAGTCCCGACAGGCAGAATGAAAAACTGTTTTTT.

V is TRBV3-1 (or the pseudogene TRBV3-2) and J is TRBJ2-6; possible D gene TRBD2, 6 bases. Germline V gene data show CDR1 as LGHDT and CDR2 as YNNKEL (reference sequence). V was cut by 4 bases and J by 2 bases, with 9 bases left in between. There are 15 residues in the CDR3. CDR3 protein: CASSLGGTGANVLTF. CDR3 coding DNA: TGTGCCAGCAGCCTTGGGGGGACTGGGGCCAACGTCCTGACTTTC.

The chain joins TRBV4-3 to TRBJ2-7; TRBD1 is a possible D gene (5 bases). Germline CDR1 and CDR2: LGHNA and YSLEER. This CDR3 spans 16 amino acids. The germline V and J ends were trimmed by 0 bases and 4 bases, with 16 bases remaining between them. The CDR3 reads CASSQDKYRGRYEQYF. The CDR3 region has the DNA TGCGCCAGCAGCCAAGATAAGTATAGGGGCAGATACGAGCAGTACTTC.

The chain combines TRBV18 with TRBJ1-3, with unresolved D. The CDR3 contains 14 residues. Germline assignment: CDR1 KGHSH and CDR2 LQKENI. V shed 6 bases and J shed 4 bases, with 13 bases lying between them. The DNA for the CDR3 is TGTGCCAGCTCGCGGGATTCAGAAGGAAACACCATATATTTT. Protein sequence: CASSRDSEGNTIYF. The full variable domain, its missing parts supplied by reference TRBV18 and TRBJ1-3, is NAGVMQNPRHLVRRRGQEARLRCSPMKGHSHVYWYRQLPEEGLKFMVYLQKENIIDESGMPKERFSAEFPKEGPSILRIQQVVRGDSAAYFCASSRDSEGNTIYFGEGSWLTVV.

This chain connects TRBV7-6 to TRBJ2-1; D possibly corresponds to TRBD2 (5 bases). CDR1 and CDR2 from the germline V gene are SGHVS and FNYEAQ. V lost 1 base and J 1 base, leaving 11 bases between the germline ends. This CDR3 has 16 amino acids. DNA for the CDR3: TGTGCCAGCAGCTTAGAAAGCGGCGGGTCCTACAATGAGCAGTTCTTC. Translated, it gives CASSLESGGSYNEQFF.

A few counts support this clone. Here the CDR3 reads CASRQPGHRNEQFF. The CDR3 DNA follows: TGTGCCAGCAGACAGCCGGGACACCGCAATGAGCAGTTCTTC. This chain connects TRBV28 to TRBJ2-1; a weak D match, TRBD1 (6 bases). The length of the CDR3 is 14 residues. V was trimmed by 6 bases and J by 6 bases, leaving 15 bases between them. Germline V gene data show CDR1 as MDHEN and CDR2 as SYDVKM.

This clone was detected only once. V usage is TRBV19 and J usage is TRBJ1-5, with a weak D call TRBD1 (5 bases). Germline V gives CDR1 LNHDA, CDR2 SQIVND (reference sequence). Trimming removed 8 bases at V and 6 bases at J, with 17 bases between. CDR3 length equals 14 residues. The CDR3 spells CASEGTGWSQPQHF. CDR3 DNA: TGTGCCAGTGAGGGGACTGGTTGGAGTCAGCCCCAGCATTTT.

The V and J genes are TRBV24-1 and TRBJ2-7; the D is unclear. Germline values: CDR1 KGHDR, CDR2 SFDVKD. CDR3 length: 13 residues. The V gene lost 9 bases and the J gene lost 4 bases, with 15 bases spanning the gap. The CDR3 nucleotides are TGTGCCACCTCTCCGGGTACCGCGTACGAGCAGTACTTC. The encoded protein is CATSPGTAYEQYF.

The genes are TRBV10-3 and TRBJ1-4, with a tentative D call TRBD1 (5 bases). Trimming pared 5 bases from V and 0 bases from J, leaving 13 bases between. Germline assignment: CDR1 ENHRY and CDR2 SYGVKD. The CDR3 extends over 16 amino acids. The CDR3 here is CAISYGTKATNEKLFF. DNA for the CDR3: TGTGCCATCAGTTACGGGACTAAGGCAACTAATGAAAAACTGTTTTTT.

The chain uses TRBV28 and TRBJ1-2; D perhaps matches TRBD1 (5 bases). Germline assignment: CDR1 MDHEN and CDR2 SYDVKM. There are 15 residues in the CDR3. V gave up 11 bases and J gave up 2 bases, with 21 bases separating them. CDR3 sequence (DNA): TGTGCCGGGGGGTCTCTAGGCGGGAGAAACTATGGCTACACCTTC. Amino acid sequence: CAGGSLGGRNYGYTF.

The CDR3 region is CASSSSHNEQFF. The CDR3 nucleotides read TGTGCCAGCAGTTCTTCCCACAATGAGCAGTTCTTC. The V and J genes are TRBV12-3 or TRBV12-4 and TRBJ2-1; no definite D call. The CDR3 consists of 12 residues. Trimming took off 4 bases at V and 5 bases at J, with 6 bases between the two ends.